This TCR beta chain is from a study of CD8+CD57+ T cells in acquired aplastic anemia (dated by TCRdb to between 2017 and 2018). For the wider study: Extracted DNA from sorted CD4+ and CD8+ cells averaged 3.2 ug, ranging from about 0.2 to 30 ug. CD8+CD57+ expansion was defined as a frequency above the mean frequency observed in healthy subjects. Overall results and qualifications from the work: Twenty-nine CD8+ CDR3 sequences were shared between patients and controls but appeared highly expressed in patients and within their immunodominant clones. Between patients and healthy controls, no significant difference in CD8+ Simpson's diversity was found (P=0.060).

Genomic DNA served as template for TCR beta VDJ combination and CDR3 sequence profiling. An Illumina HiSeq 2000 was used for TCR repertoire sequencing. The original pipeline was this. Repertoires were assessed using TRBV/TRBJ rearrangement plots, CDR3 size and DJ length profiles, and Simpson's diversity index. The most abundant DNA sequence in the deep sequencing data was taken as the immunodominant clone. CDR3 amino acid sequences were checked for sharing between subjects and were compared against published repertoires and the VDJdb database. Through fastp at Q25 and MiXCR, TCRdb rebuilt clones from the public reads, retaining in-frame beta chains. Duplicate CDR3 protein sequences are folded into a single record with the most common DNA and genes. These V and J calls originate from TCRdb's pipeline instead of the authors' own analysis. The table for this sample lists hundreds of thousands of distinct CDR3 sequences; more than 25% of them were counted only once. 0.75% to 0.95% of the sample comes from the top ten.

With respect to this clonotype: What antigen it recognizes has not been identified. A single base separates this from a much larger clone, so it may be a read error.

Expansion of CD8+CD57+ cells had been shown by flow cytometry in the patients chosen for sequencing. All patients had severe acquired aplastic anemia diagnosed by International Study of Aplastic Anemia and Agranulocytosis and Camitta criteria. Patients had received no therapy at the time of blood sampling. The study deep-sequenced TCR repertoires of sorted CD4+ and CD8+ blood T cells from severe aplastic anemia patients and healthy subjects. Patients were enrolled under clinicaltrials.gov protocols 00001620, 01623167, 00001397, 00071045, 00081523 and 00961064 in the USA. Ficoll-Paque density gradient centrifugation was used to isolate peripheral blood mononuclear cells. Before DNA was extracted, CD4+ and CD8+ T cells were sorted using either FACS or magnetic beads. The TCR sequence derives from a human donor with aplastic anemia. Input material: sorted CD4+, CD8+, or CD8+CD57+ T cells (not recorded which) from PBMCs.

CDR3 protein: CASSQREVTHEQNF. The DNA sequence is given as TGTGCCAGCAGCCAGAGGGAGGTCACCCACGAGCAGAACTTC. The sequence links TRBV9 to TRBJ2-7; a tentative D match to TRBD2 spans 6 bases. In the germline V gene, CDR1 corresponds to SGDLS and CDR2 to YYNGEE. The CDR3 goes from the cysteine to the phenylalanine over 14 residues. Left in the record is the CDR3 DNA by itself, 42 bases read in frame from the first base.